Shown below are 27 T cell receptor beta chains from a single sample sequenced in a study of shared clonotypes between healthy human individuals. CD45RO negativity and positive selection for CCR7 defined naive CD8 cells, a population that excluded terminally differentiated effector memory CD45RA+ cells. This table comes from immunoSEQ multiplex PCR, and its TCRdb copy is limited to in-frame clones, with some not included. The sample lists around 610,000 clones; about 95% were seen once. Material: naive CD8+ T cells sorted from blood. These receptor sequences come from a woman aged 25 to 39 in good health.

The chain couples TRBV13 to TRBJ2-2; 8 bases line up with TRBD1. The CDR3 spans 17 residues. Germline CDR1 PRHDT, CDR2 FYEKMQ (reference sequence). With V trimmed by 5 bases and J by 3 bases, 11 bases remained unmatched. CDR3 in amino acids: CASSPETGAVDTGELFF. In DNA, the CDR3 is TGTGCCAGCAGCCCGGAGACAGGGGCAGTGGACACCGGGGAGCTGTTTTTT.

The CDR3 loop is CASSGVGLFNEQFF. As DNA, the CDR3 is TGTGCCAGCAGCGGGGTAGGGCTCTTCAATGAGCAGTTCTTC. The chain recombines TRBV27 with TRBJ2-1; TRBD2 is a possible D gene (5 bases). CDR1 MNHEY and CDR2 SMNVEV come from the germline V gene (reference sequence). V was trimmed by 6 bases and J by 6 bases, leaving 15 bases between them. CDR3 length equals 14 residues.

This CDR3 reads CASSLNRLNYGYTF. The CDR3 DNA reads TGTGCCAGCAGCTTAAACAGATTGAACTATGGCTACACCTTC. The chain joins TRBV13 to TRBJ1-2; D gene ambiguous. CDR3 size: 14 residues. CDR1 and CDR2 (germline): PRHDT, FYEKMQ (reference sequence). The V end lost 2 bases, the J end lost 2 bases, and 9 bases lay between the germline ends.

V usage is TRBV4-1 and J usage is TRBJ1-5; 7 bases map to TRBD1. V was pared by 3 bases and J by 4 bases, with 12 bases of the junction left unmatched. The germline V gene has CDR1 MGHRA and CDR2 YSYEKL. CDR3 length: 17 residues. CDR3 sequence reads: CASSHPGTAGGNQPQHF. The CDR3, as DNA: TGCGCCAGCAGCCATCCCGGGACAGCAGGGGGTAATCAGCCCCAGCATTTT.

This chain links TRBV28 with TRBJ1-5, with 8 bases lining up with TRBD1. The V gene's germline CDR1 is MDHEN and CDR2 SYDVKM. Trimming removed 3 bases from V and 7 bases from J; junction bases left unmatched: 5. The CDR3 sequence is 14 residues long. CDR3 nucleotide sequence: TGTGCCAGCAGTTTCACAGGGGGTTCGCAGCCCCAGCATTTT. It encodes CASSFTGGSQPQHF.

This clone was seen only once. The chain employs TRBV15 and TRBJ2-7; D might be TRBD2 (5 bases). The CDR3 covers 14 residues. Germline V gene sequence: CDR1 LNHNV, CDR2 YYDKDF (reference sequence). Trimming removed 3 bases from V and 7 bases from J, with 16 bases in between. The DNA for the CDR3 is TGTGCCACCAGCAGCACCCCGGACTCGTTGGAGCAGTACTTC. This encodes CATSSTPDSLEQYF. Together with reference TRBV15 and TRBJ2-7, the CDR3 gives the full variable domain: DAMVIQNPRYQVTQFGKPVTLSCSQTLNHNVMYWYQQKSSQAPKLLFHYYDKDFNNEADTPDNFQSRRPNTSFCFLDIRSPGLGDTAMYLCATSSTPDSLEQYFGPGTRLTVT.

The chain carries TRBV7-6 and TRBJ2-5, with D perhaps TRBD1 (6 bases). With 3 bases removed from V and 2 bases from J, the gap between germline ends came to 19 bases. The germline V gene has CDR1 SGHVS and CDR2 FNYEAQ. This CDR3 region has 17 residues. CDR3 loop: CASSFLSGVRSQETQYF. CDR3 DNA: TGTGCCAGCAGCTTTTTATCAGGGGTTAGGAGTCAAGAGACCCAGTACTTC.

In DNA form, the CDR3 reads TGTGCCAGCAGTTTAGGGACCCGGGGAGATGAGCAGTTCTTC. As protein: CASSLGTRGDEQFF. The gene calls are TRBV27 and TRBJ2-1; D tentatively fits TRBD1 or TRBD2 (5 bases each). The CDR3 extends over 14 amino acids. Per the germline V gene, CDR1 is MNHEY and CDR2 is SMNVEV (reference sequence). The V and J ends lost 2 bases and 8 bases respectively, with 13 bases between them.

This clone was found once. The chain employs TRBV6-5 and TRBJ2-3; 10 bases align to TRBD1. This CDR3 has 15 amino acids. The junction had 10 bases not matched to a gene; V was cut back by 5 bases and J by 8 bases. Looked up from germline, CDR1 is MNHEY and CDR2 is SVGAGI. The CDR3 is CASSPTGGGYATQYF. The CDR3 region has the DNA TGTGCCAGCAGTCCGACAGGGGGCGGATACGCTACGCAGTATTTT.

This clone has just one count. The CDR3 is CASSLAQRGSYEQYF. The CDR3 DNA reads as TGTGCCAGCAGCTTAGCCCAGCGGGGTTCCTACGAGCAGTACTTC. The chain joins TRBV7-2 to TRBJ2-7, with 7 positions matching TRBD2. The ends lost 0 bases at V and 1 base at J; junction bases unmatched: 3. The CDR3 spans 15 residues. The germline CDR1 and CDR2 sequences are SGHTA and FQGNSA.

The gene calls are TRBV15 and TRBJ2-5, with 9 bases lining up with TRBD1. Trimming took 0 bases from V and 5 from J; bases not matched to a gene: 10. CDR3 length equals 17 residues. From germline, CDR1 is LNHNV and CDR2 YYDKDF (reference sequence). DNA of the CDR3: TGTGCCACCAGCAGAGATTTGACAGGGGGGTTGAAGGAGACCCAGTACTTC. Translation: CATSRDLTGGLKETQYF.

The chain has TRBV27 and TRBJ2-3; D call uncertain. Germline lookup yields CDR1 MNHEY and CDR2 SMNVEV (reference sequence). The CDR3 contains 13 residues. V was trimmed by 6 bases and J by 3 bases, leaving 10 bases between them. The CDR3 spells CASSPYRTDTQYF. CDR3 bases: TGTGCCAGCAGCCCCTATCGGACAGATACGCAGTATTTT.

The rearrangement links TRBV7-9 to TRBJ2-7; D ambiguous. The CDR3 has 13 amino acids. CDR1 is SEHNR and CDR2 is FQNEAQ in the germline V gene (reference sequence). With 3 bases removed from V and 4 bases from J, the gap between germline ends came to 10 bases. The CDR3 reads CASSFGFPYEQYF. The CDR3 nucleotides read TGTGCCAGCAGCTTCGGCTTTCCATACGAGCAGTACTTC.

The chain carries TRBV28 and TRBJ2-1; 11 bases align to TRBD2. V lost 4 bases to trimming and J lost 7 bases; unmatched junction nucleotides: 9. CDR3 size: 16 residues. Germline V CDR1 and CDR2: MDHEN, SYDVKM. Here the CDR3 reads CASSYYLWTSGNEQFF. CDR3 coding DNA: TGTGCCAGCAGTTATTACCTGTGGACTAGCGGGAATGAGCAGTTCTTC.

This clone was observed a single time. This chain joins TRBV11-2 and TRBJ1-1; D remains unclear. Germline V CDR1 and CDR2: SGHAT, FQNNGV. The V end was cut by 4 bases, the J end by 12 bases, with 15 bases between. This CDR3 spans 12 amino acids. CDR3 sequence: CASSSGEEVSFF. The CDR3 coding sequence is TGTGCCAGCAGCTCCGGGGAGGAGGTTTCTTTCTTT.

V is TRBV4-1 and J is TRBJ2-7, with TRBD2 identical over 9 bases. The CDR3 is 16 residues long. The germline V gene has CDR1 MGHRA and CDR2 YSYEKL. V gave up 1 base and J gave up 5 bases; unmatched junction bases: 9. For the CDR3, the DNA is TGCGCCAGCAGCCAAGTAGCGGGAGTGCCACTCGACGAGCAGTACTTC. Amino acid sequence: CASSQVAGVPLDEQYF.

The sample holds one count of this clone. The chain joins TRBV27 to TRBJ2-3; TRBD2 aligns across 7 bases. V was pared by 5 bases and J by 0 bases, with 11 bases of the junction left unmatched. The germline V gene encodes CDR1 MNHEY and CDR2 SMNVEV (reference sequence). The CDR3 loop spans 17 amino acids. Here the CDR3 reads CASSLTGGYSSTDTQYF. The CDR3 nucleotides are TGTGCCAGCAGTCTCACGGGAGGCTATTCTAGCACAGATACGCAGTATTTT.

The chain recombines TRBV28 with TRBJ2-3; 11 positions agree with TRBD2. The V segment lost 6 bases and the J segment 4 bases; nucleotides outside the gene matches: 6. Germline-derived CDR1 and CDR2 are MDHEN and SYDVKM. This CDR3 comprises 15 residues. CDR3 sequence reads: CASSSTSGSPDTQYF. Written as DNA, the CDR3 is TGTGCCAGCAGCTCCACTAGCGGGAGCCCAGATACGCAGTATTTT.

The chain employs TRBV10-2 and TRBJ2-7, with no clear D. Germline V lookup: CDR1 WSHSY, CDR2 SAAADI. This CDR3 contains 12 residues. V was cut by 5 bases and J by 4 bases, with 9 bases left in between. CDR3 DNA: TGCGCCAGCAGTAAGGGTTCGTACGAGCAGTACTTC. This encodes CASSKGSYEQYF.

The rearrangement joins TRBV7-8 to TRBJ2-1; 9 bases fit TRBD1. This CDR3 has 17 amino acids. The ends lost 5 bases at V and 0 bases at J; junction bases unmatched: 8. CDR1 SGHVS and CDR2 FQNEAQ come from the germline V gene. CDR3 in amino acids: CASSPNRGPFSYNEQFF. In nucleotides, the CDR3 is TGTGCCAGCAGCCCCAACAGGGGGCCTTTCTCCTACAATGAGCAGTTCTTC. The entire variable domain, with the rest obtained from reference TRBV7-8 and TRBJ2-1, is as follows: GAGVSQSPRYKVAKRGQDVALRCDPISGHVSLFWYQQALGQGPEFLTYFQNEAQLDKSGLPSDRFFAERPEGSVSTLKIQRTQQEDSAVYLCASSPNRGPFSYNEQFFGPGTRLTVL.

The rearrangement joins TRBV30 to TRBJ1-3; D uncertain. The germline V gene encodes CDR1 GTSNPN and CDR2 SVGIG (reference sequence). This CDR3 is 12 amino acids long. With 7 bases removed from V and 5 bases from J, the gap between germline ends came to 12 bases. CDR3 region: CASSTPRNTIYF. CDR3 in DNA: TGTGCCTCCTCAACACCTCGAAACACCATATATTTT. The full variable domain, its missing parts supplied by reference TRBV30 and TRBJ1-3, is SQTIHQWPATLVQPVGSPLSLECTVEGTSNPNLYWYRQAAGRGLQLLFYSVGIGQISSEVPQNLSASRPQDRQFILSSKKLLLSDSGFYLCASSTPRNTIYFGEGSWLTVV.

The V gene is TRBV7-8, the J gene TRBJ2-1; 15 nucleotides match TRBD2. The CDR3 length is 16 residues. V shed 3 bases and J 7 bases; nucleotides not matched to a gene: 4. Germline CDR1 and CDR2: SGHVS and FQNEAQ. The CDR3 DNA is TGTGCCAGCAGCTTGCTCGGACTAGCGGGAGGGAATGAGCAGTTCTTC. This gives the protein CASSLLGLAGGNEQFF.

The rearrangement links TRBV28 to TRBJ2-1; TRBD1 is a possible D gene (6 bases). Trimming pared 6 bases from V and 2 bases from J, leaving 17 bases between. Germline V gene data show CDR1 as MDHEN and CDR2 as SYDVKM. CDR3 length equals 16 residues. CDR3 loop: CASRPDRLSPYNEQFF. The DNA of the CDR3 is TGTGCCAGCAGACCCGACAGGTTGAGTCCCTACAATGAGCAGTTCTTC.

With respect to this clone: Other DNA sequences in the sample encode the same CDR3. The CDR3 protein is CASSLKADTQYF. CDR3 DNA: TGTGCCAGCAGTTTAAAGGCAGATACGCAGTATTTT. The chain combines TRBV28 with TRBJ2-3; D gene uncertain. The CDR3 length is 12 residues. The V and J ends lost 2 bases and 4 bases respectively, with 4 bases between them. CDR1 MDHEN and CDR2 SYDVKM come from the germline V gene.

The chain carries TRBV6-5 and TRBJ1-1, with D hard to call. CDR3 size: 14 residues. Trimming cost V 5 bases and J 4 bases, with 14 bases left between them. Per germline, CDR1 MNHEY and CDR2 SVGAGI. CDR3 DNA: TGTGCCAGCAGTCAAAACTGGACTCCCACTGAAGCTTTCTTT. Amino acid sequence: CASSQNWTPTEAFF.

The CDR3 spells CASSPRGSRPSYEQYF. CDR3 coding DNA: TGTGCCAGCAGCCCCCGAGGGAGCCGCCCCTCCTACGAGCAGTACTTC. V and J are TRBV7-8 and TRBJ2-7, with D perhaps matching TRBD2 (5 bases). CDR1 SGHVS and CDR2 FQNEAQ come from the germline V gene. Trimming pared 5 bases from V and 0 bases from J, leaving 17 bases between. The CDR3 extends over 16 amino acids.

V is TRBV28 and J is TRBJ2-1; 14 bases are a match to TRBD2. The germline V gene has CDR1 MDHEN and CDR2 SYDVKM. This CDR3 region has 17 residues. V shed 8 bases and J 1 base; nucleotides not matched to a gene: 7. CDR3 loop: CASSGTSGRGSYNEQFF. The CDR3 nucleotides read TGTGCCAGCTCCGGGACTAGCGGGAGAGGGTCCTACAATGAGCAGTTCTTC.